These 30 T cell receptor beta chains came from one sample sequenced in a study of blood T cells in healthy people across ages. It was with a sample-barcoded 5' primer and a J-beta primer mix that a second PCR of roughly 7 to 11 cycles was run. Each CDR3 protein gets one entry after TCRdb re-called the 5' RACE reads with MiXCR. The table has 1.8 million or so distinct CDR3 sequences, 35% to 50% seen once. The sample comprised blood. These receptors came from a human donor in good health.

V gene TRBV27 combines with J gene TRBJ1-1; D unclear. The V gene lost 5 bases and the J gene lost 6 bases, with 10 bases spanning the gap. Germline V gene lookup returns CDR1 MNHEY and CDR2 SMNVEV (reference sequence). The CDR3 has 12 amino acids. CDR3 bases: TGTGCCAGCAGTAGCCGGGGATCTGAAGCTTTCTTT. This gives the protein CASSSRGSEAFF.

V gene TRBV29-1 combines with J gene TRBJ2-5; perhaps TRBD1 as D (5 bases). V lost 5 bases, J lost 5 bases, and 12 bases lay in between. The length of the CDR3 is 12 residues. CDR1 and CDR2 (germline): SQVTM, ANQGSEA. The CDR3 spells CSVRTGSETQYF. CDR3 coding DNA: TGCAGCGTTCGTACAGGTTCCGAGACCCAGTACTTC.

The V and J genes are TRBV6-5 and TRBJ2-3, with D possibly matching TRBD1 (5 bases). CDR3 size: 15 residues. CDR1 is MNHEY, CDR2 SVGAGI, per germline. V lost 7 bases and J 4 bases, leaving 18 bases between the germline ends. CDR3 sequence: CASTISRGWSDTQYF. CDR3 bases: TGTGCCAGCACCATAAGTAGGGGTTGGTCAGATACGCAGTATTTT.

The sample holds a few counts of this clonotype. This rearrangement joins TRBV7-3 to TRBJ2-5; D is possibly TRBD2 (5 bases). The V end lost 4 bases, the J end lost 11 bases, and 17 bases lay between the germline ends. This CDR3 spans 13 amino acids. Per germline, CDR1 SGHTA and CDR2 FQGTGA. DNA of the CDR3: TGTGCCAGCAGCTCTTACGGCCTTGGGGAGCAGTACTTC. Translated: CASSSYGLGEQYF.

This clonotype has a handful of counts. The chain is built from TRBV28 and TRBJ2-7; 14 positions agree with TRBD2. The CDR3 spans 16 residues. Germline values: CDR1 MDHEN, CDR2 SYDVKM. Trimming at V came to 2 bases and at J to 7 bases, leaving 7 bases not matched to a gene. The CDR3 protein is CASSLRTSGGWREQYF. DNA for the CDR3: TGTGCCAGCAGTTTACGGACTAGCGGGGGGTGGAGAGAGCAGTACTTC.

The chain couples TRBV2 to TRBJ1-2; TRBD1 aligns across 9 bases. Germline CDR1 is SNHLY and CDR2 is FYNNEI. Losses at the gene ends were 8 bases for V and 5 bases for J; bases not matched to a gene: 12. This CDR3 comprises 15 residues. The CDR3 loop reads CASPSPPDRGYGYTF. CDR3 in DNA: TGTGCCAGCCCTAGCCCCCCGGACAGGGGTTATGGCTACACCTTC.

The rearrangement uses TRBV10-3 and TRBJ2-1; 12 bases map to TRBD2. V shed 5 bases and J 4 bases; nucleotides not matched to a gene: 3. Germline loops: CDR1 ENHRY, CDR2 SYGVKD. The CDR3 has 15 residues. The CDR3 nucleotides are TGTGCCATCAGTACTAGCGGGGGGCTGTACAATGAGCAGTTCTTC. Translation gives CAISTSGGLYNEQFF.

This clonotype has more than one count but fewer than ten. The V and J genes are TRBV29-1 and TRBJ2-3, with D uncertain. Per germline, CDR1 SQVTM and CDR2 ANQGSEA. Trimming took 4 bases from V and 4 from J, leaving 15 bases between them. The CDR3 has 14 amino acids. CDR3 in amino acids: CSVAPSPPADTQYF. In DNA, the CDR3 is TGCAGCGTTGCCCCCAGCCCCCCGGCAGATACGCAGTATTTT.

This clonotype came up a few times. This chain connects TRBV29-1 to TRBJ2-7; 7 bases are a match to TRBD2. The V segment lost 8 bases and the J segment 4 bases; nucleotides outside the gene matches: 11. Germline CDR1 reads SQVTM; CDR2 reads ANQGSEA. This CDR3 is 13 amino acids long. CDR3: CSTSVGGSYEQYF. Written as DNA, the CDR3 is TGCAGCACTAGCGTGGGGGGTTCTTACGAGCAGTACTTC.

This clonotype was found a few times. The chain recombines TRBV4-1 with TRBJ2-2; 11 bases align to TRBD2. This CDR3 is 16 amino acids long. Trimming removed 4 bases from V and 7 bases from J; junction bases left unmatched: 8. Germline-derived CDR1 and CDR2 are MGHRA and YSYEKL. This CDR3 reads CASSPIAGGLNGELFF. CDR3 DNA sequence: TGCGCCAGCAGCCCCATAGCGGGGGGGCTTAACGGGGAGCTGTTTTTT.

Here the CDR3 DNA reads TGCAGTGCTAGTACGGCGGGGGGGCTCGGTGAGCAGTTCTTC. It is translated as CSASTAGGLGEQFF. J is TRBJ2-1 and V is TRBV20-1, with TRBD2 identical over 9 bases. The V gene's germline CDR1 is DFQATT and CDR2 SNEGSKA (reference sequence). The CDR3 is made up of 14 amino acids. With 3 bases clipped from V and 9 bases from J, the junction kept 9 bases outside the gene matches.

This clonotype appeared many times. The rearrangement links TRBV6-5 to TRBJ2-7, with TRBD1 matching 10 bases. V shed 2 bases and J 5 bases; nucleotides not matched to a gene: 3. CDR1 is MNHEY, CDR2 SVGAGI, per germline. The CDR3 has 14 residues. CDR3 residues: CASSYRDRGNEQYF. The CDR3 DNA is TGTGCCAGCAGTTACCGGGACAGGGGCAACGAGCAGTACTTC.

The chain couples TRBV12-3 or TRBV12-4 to TRBJ1-2, with a weak D call TRBD1 (6 bases). Trimming took off 9 bases at V and 0 bases at J, with 14 bases between the two ends. CDR3 length: 14 amino acids. The CDR3 region has the DNA TGTGCCAGTCGGAGGGGGGCCGCTAACTATGGCTACACCTTC. The encoded protein is CASRRGAANYGYTF.

Only a few counts were recorded for this clonotype. The chain uses TRBV20-1 and TRBJ2-7; 7 nucleotides line up with TRBD2. The CDR3 totals 11 residues. From germline, CDR1 is DFQATT and CDR2 SNEGSKA (reference sequence). V trimming: 6 bases; J trimming: 2 bases; junction bases outside the gene matches: 1. CDR3 sequence: CSATSAYEQYF. For the CDR3, the DNA is TGCAGTGCCACTAGCGCCTACGAGCAGTACTTC.

The rearrangement uses TRBV7-9 and TRBJ1-6, with 7 bases aligning to TRBD1. The germline CDR1 and CDR2 sequences are SEHNR and FQNEAQ (reference sequence). After removal of 6 bases from V and 9 bases from J, the junction contained 11 bases not matched to a gene. The CDR3 length is 15 residues. Here the CDR3 DNA reads TGTGCCAGCAGTTTCGACAGGGATTTTGGTTCACCCCTCCACTTT. It encodes CASSFDRDFGSPLHF.

The rearrangement joins TRBV20-1 to TRBJ2-1, with 10 bases matching TRBD2. Trimming at V came to 4 bases and at J to 1 base, leaving 13 bases not matched to a gene. The CDR3 contains 18 residues. Germline lookup yields CDR1 DFQATT and CDR2 SNEGSKA (reference sequence). CDR3 region: CSAIPPSGGPFSYNEQFF. CDR3 DNA sequence: TGCAGTGCTATCCCCCCTAGCGGGGGCCCTTTTTCCTACAATGAGCAGTTCTTC.

The CDR3 DNA sequence: TGCGCCAGCAGCTTGGTTGGCGGAGGTCTCGAAAAACTGTTTTTT. It yields the protein CASSLVGGGLEKLFF. V usage is TRBV5-1 and J usage is TRBJ1-4, with no clear D. Trimming took 0 bases from V and 8 from J, leaving 14 bases between them. This CDR3 spans 15 amino acids. Germline V gives CDR1 SGHRS, CDR2 YFSETQ.

The rearrangement links TRBV28 to TRBJ2-5; TRBD2 matches 8 bases. CDR1 is MDHEN, CDR2 SYDVKM, per germline. V shed 6 bases, J shed 9 bases, and the junction held 9 bases outside the gene matches. CDR3 length: 13 amino acids. The DNA of the CDR3 is TGTGCCAGCAGCCGTAGCGGGGATCAGCCCCAGTACTTC. Translated: CASSRSGDQPQYF.

This clonotype has just a few counts. The rearrangement joins TRBV4-1 to TRBJ1-1; TRBD1 agrees at 7 bases. V was pared by 0 bases and J by 0 bases, with 10 bases of the junction left unmatched. CDR1 and CDR2 from the germline V gene are MGHRA and YSYEKL. The CDR3 runs to 18 residues. CDR3 residues: CASSQDAPGQQLNTEAFF. The CDR3 region has the DNA TGCGCCAGCAGCCAAGATGCCCCGGGACAGCAGTTGAACACTGAAGCTTTCTTT.

The V gene is TRBV20-1, the J gene TRBJ1-2; D might be TRBD1 (5 bases). The V and J ends lost 3 bases and 4 bases respectively, with 18 bases between them. The CDR3 extends over 15 amino acids. Germline V gene lookup returns CDR1 DFQATT and CDR2 SNEGSKA (reference sequence). This CDR3 reads CSASLGAAAGYGYTF. The CDR3 coding sequence is TGCAGTGCTAGTCTCGGGGCTGCTGCTGGCTATGGCTACACCTTC.

This chain uses TRBV7-2 with TRBJ2-7; 7 positions match TRBD1. Germline trimming cut 5 bases from V and 3 bases from J; bases unmatched to any gene: 10. Germline V gene data show CDR1 as SGHTA and CDR2 as FQGNSA. The CDR3 totals 15 residues. DNA for the CDR3: TGTGCCAGCAGCCTAAAGACAGGGATGATCTACGAGCAGTACTTC. This gives the protein CASSLKTGMIYEQYF.

The chain employs TRBV6-2 or TRBV6-3 and TRBJ1-2; D unresolved. The CDR3 is 13 residues long. Germline V gene lookup returns CDR1 MNHEY and CDR2 SVGEGT. The V gene lost 2 bases and the J gene lost 8 bases, with 12 bases spanning the gap. Written as DNA, the CDR3 is TGTGCCAGCAGTTACGGTAGAATCGGGGGCTACACCTTC. As protein: CASSYGRIGGYTF.

This clonotype was recorded a few times. The V gene is TRBV20-1, the J gene TRBJ1-5; perhaps TRBD1 as D (6 bases). The germline gives CDR1 DFQATT, CDR2 SNEGSKA (reference sequence). Trimming removed 0 bases at V and 3 bases at J, with 6 bases between. This CDR3 spans 13 amino acids. DNA of the CDR3: TGCAGTGCTAGAGAGGGGGCCAATCAGCCCCAGCATTTT. Its protein product is CSAREGANQPQHF.

The sample holds many counts of this clonotype. J is TRBJ2-5 and V is TRBV10-3; D is perhaps TRBD2 (6 bases). V lost 3 bases and J 4 bases, leaving 15 bases between the germline ends. There are 15 residues in the CDR3. Germline lookup yields CDR1 ENHRY and CDR2 SYGVKD. CDR3 loop: CAISDGRGDGETQYF. The CDR3 DNA reads TGTGCCATCAGTGATGGGCGGGGAGATGGAGAGACCCAGTACTTC.

This clonotype was recorded many times. V gene TRBV4-2 combines with J gene TRBJ2-6, with D unclear. Trimming cost V 1 base and J 2 bases, with 6 bases left between them. Germline V CDR1 and CDR2: LGHNA, YNFKEQ. The CDR3 is 15 amino acids. The chain's CDR3 is CASSQVYAGANVLTF. DNA for the CDR3: TGTGCCAGCAGCCAAGTATACGCTGGGGCCAACGTCCTGACTTTC.

V is TRBV9 and J is TRBJ1-1, with D hard to call. CDR1 and CDR2 (germline): SGDLS, YYNGEE. V was trimmed by 3 bases and J by 7 bases, leaving 10 bases between them. The CDR3 contains 12 residues. CDR3 sequence reads: CASSDHRDEAFF. Written as DNA, the CDR3 is TGTGCCAGCAGCGACCACAGAGATGAAGCTTTCTTT.

J is TRBJ1-2 and V is TRBV29-1; TRBD1 aligns across 7 bases. The CDR3 sequence is 14 residues long. From germline, CDR1 is SQVTM and CDR2 ANQGSEA. V lost 6 bases, J lost 1 base, and 8 bases stayed unmatched. This CDR3 reads CSVSHQGDNYGYTF. The CDR3 DNA is TGCAGCGTCTCTCACCAGGGGGATAACTATGGCTACACCTTC.

This chain links TRBV7-9 with TRBJ2-3; D is perhaps TRBD2 (6 bases). CDR3 length: 15 amino acids. The germline gives CDR1 SEHNR, CDR2 FQNEAQ (reference sequence). Deletions cut 5 bases from V and 2 bases from J, with 14 bases between. The CDR3 here is CASSQPGAYTDTQYF. Here the CDR3 DNA reads TGTGCCAGCAGCCAACCGGGAGCCTACACAGATACGCAGTATTTT.

The sample holds a few counts of this clonotype. The J gene is TRBJ2-3, the V gene TRBV6-5; the D is unclear. Looked up from germline, CDR1 is MNHEY and CDR2 is SVGAGI. This CDR3 region has 13 residues. Trimming removed 7 bases at V and 2 bases at J, with 10 bases between. The CDR3 region has the DNA TGTGCCAGCACCGACGACACCACAGATACGCAGTATTTT. This gives the protein CASTDDTTDTQYF.

This clonotype has a handful of counts. The CDR3 region has the DNA TGTGCCACCGGAGTTAGACAGCTCTATGGCTACACCTTC. This gives the protein CATGVRQLYGYTF. This chain connects TRBV6-5 to TRBJ1-2; tentatively, D is TRBD1 (5 bases). Per the germline V gene, CDR1 is MNHEY and CDR2 is SVGAGI. This CDR3 is 13 amino acids long. V lost 10 bases and J 4 bases, leaving 16 bases between the germline ends.